This TCR beta chain was sequenced for a study of OX40 agonist ivuxolimab in advanced cancers. This clone was counted a single time. TCRdb keeps only in-frame clones here, not all; method: immunoSEQ multiplex PCR. The sample yields approximately 92,000 clones, 70% to 85% seen once. The CDR3 spans 14 residues. Germline CDR1 and CDR2: SGHTA and FQGNSA. Trimming cost V 1 base and J 5 bases, with 11 bases left between them. This TCR derives from an adult with an advanced solid tumor such as melanoma, head and neck, liver or kidney cancer. This specimen was CD4+ or CD8+ T cells sorted from blood, taken in a trial of the OX40 agonist ivuxolimab. This chain connects TRBV7-2 to TRBJ1-1, with D unresolved. This chain's CDR3 is CASSLVPGRTEAFF. The CDR3 region has the DNA TGTGCCAGCAGCTTAGTGCCGGGGAGGACTGAAGCTTTCTTT.